This record concerns one T cell receptor beta chain sequence. Its antigen is not identified. The data belong to a study of OX40 agonist ivuxolimab in advanced cancers. Notes on the study in general: CD8+ T cells were the subset that, on average, had more expanded clones than CD4+. At 0.1 to 3.0 mg/kg, CD4+ and CD8+ blood T cells expanded clonally by week 6. Clonal expansion was among the lowest in partial responders at 0.1-3.0 mg/kg, especially CD8+.

CDR3 length equals 13 residues. With 0 bases removed from V and 8 bases from J, the gap between germline ends came to 7 bases. Germline V CDR1 and CDR2: SGHAT, FQDESV (reference sequence). Clones were read by immunoSEQ multiplex PCR, and TCRdb kept only the in-frame ones, dropping some. The sample consists of 34,000 or so clones, more than 80% of them appearing once. This TCR was recovered from an adult with an advanced solid tumor such as melanoma, head and neck, liver or kidney cancer. The chain is built from TRBV11-1 and TRBJ1-4; D ambiguous. Sequenced material: CD4+ or CD8+ T cells sorted from blood, taken in a trial of the OX40 agonist ivuxolimab. CDR3 region: CASSLARAEKLFF. The DNA of the CDR3 is TGTGCCAGCAGCTTAGCGAGGGCGGAAAAACTGTTTTTT.